One T cell receptor (beta chain) is described in this entry. No antigen is known for it. CDR1 SGDLS and CDR2 YYNGEE come from the germline V gene. This CDR3 is built from 14 residues. With 0 bases clipped from V and 5 bases from J, the junction kept 3 bases outside the gene matches. These data belong to a study of T cells in Graves' hyperthyroidism and ophthalmopathy. Amplified TCR beta CDR3 regions derived from RNA transcripts. First-round RT-PCR targeting the TCR CDR3 was performed with the HTBI primer set. TCRdb used MiXCR to reprocess the multiplex PCR reads, holding one entry per CDR3 protein. The repertoire consists of 390,000 or so distinct CDR3 sequences, with roughly 14% occurring once and the leading ten covering roughly 13%. Fresh peripheral blood, 10 ml, was the source of the PBMCs. General observations from the study: In simple terms, a model built on 13 V-J features told ophthalmopathy apart from stable hyperthyroidism. The model predicted ophthalmopathy a median around seven months before onset.

The receptor's source is a young man with Graves' ophthalmopathy. The sequenced sample was blood. The chain has TRBV9 and TRBJ2-5; TRBD2 agrees at 8 bases. DNA of the CDR3: TGTGCCAGCAGCGTAGTCGGGGGGGCGGAGACCCAGTACTTC. As protein: CASSVVGGAETQYF.